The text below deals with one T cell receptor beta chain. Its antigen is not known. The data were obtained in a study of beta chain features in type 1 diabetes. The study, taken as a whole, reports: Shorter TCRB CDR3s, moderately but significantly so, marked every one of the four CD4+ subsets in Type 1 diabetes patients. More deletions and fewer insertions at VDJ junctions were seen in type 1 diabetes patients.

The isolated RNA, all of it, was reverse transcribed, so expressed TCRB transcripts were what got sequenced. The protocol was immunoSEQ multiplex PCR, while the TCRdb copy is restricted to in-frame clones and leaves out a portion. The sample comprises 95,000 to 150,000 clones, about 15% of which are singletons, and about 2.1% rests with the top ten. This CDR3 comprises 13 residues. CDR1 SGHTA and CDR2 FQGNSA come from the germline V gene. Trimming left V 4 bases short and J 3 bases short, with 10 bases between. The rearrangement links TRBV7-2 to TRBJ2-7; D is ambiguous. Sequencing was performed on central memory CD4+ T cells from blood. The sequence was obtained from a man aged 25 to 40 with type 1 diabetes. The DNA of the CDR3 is TGTGCCAGCAGCTCCCCTGAGCACTACGAGCAGTACTTC. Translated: CASSSPEHYEQYF.